These 8 T cell receptor beta chains were sequenced from one sample in a study of cytomegalovirus exposure and HLA in healthy donors. Vbeta (60) and Jbeta (13) primers were used in the PCR. Only in-frame clones appear in the TCRdb table, and some are missing; sequencing was by immunoSEQ multiplex PCR. Of 95,000 to 100,000 clones in the sample, under 85% were seen once. Source material: PBMCs. Receptors were obtained from a woman between 35 and 50 years old in good health and CMV-seronegative.

This clone appeared a few times. The rearrangement links TRBV9 to TRBJ1-3; D may be TRBD1 (6 bases). The CDR3 loop spans 16 amino acids. With 3 bases removed from V and 4 bases from J, the gap between germline ends came to 17 bases. Germline CDR1 SGDLS, CDR2 YYNGEE. The chain's CDR3 is CASSDLGTNPGNTIYF. The DNA for the CDR3 is TGTGCCAGCAGCGACCTAGGGACAAATCCGGGAAACACCATATATTTT. Drawing the rest from reference TRBV9 and TRBJ1-3, the complete variable domain is DSGVTQTPKHLITATGQRVTLRCSPRSGDLSVYWYQQSLDQGLQFLIQYYNGEERAKGNILERFSAQQFPDLHSELNLSSLELGDSALYFCASSDLGTNPGNTIYFGEGSWLTVV.

As to this clone: No DNA is shown, since the ends of the CDR3 on it are uncertain; the CDR3 is the one TCRdb lists. The rearrangement uses TRBV27 and TRBJ2-5; TRBD2 is the table's D call and was not checked against the DNA. Germline CDR1 is MNHEY and CDR2 is SMNVEV (reference sequence). The CDR3 length equals 17 residues, ends included. CDR3 sequence reads: CASSSSTSGRFQETQYF.

The chain carries TRBV18 and TRBJ2-4; 8 bases are a match to TRBD1. The V and J ends lost 6 bases and 6 bases, in that order; junction bases with no gene match: 7. The CDR3 runs 14 residues. Germline CDR1 reads KGHSH; CDR2 reads LQKENI. The CDR3 reads CASSQSTGVNIQYF. CDR3 in DNA: TGTGCCAGCTCTCAGTCGACAGGGGTAAACATTCAGTACTTC.

Note on this clone: The same CDR3 is also encoded by other DNA sequences in this sample. J is TRBJ2-1 and V is TRBV7-3, with 14 bases aligning to TRBD2. The CDR3 contains 14 residues. The germline V gene encodes CDR1 SGHTA and CDR2 FQGTGA. V trimming: 2 bases; J trimming: 9 bases; junction bases outside the gene matches: 0. The CDR3 nucleotides read TGTGCCAGCAGCTTAGGGACTAGCGGGAGTGAGCAGTTCTTC. Translation: CASSLGTSGSEQFF.

The gene calls are TRBV7-9 and TRBJ1-2; weak D call: TRBD1 (5 bases). This CDR3 contains 14 residues. Germline-derived CDR1 and CDR2 are SEHNR and FQNEAQ (reference sequence). V was pared by 3 bases and J by 5 bases, with 13 bases between. CDR3 sequence (DNA): TGTGCCAGCAGCTTCGGGGGAGTGGCGTATGGCTACACCTTC. This codes for CASSFGGVAYGYTF.

The chain links TRBV11-2 to TRBJ2-1; a possible D gene is TRBD2 (6 bases). Germline CDR1 reads SGHAT; CDR2 reads FQNNGV. The CDR3 consists of 16 residues. V was shortened by 0 bases and J by 2 bases, with 11 bases between the two germline ends. The DNA of the CDR3 is TGTGCCAGCAGCTTAGATCGGCTAGCGCCCTACAATGAGCAGTTCTTC. Its protein is CASSLDRLAPYNEQFF. Full variable domain (outside the CDR3, taken from reference TRBV11-2 and TRBJ2-1): EAGVAQSPRYKIIEKRQSVAFWCNPISGHATLYWYQQILGQGPKLLIQFQNNGVVDDSQLPKDRFSAERLKGVDSTLKIQPAKLEDSAVYLCASSLDRLAPYNEQFFGPGTRLTVL.

The chain uses TRBV19 and TRBJ2-7, with unresolved D. Trimming took 1 base from V and 3 from J, leaving 10 bases between them. There are 14 residues in the CDR3. From germline, CDR1 is LNHDA and CDR2 SQIVND (reference sequence). CDR3 sequence: CASSIVGRIYEQYF. CDR3 nucleotide sequence: TGTGCCAGTAGTATAGTGGGCAGAATCTACGAGCAGTACTTC.

This clone appeared once. The rearrangement links TRBV18 to TRBJ2-7; 11 bases line up with TRBD1. The trim removed 3 bases at V and 3 bases at J, leaving 7 bases unmatched. The CDR3 length is 16 residues. Germline V gene data show CDR1 as KGHSH and CDR2 as LQKENI. The CDR3 is CASSPISGTGGYEQYF. CDR3 sequence (DNA): TGTGCCAGCTCACCTATCTCCGGGACAGGGGGCTACGAGCAGTACTTC.